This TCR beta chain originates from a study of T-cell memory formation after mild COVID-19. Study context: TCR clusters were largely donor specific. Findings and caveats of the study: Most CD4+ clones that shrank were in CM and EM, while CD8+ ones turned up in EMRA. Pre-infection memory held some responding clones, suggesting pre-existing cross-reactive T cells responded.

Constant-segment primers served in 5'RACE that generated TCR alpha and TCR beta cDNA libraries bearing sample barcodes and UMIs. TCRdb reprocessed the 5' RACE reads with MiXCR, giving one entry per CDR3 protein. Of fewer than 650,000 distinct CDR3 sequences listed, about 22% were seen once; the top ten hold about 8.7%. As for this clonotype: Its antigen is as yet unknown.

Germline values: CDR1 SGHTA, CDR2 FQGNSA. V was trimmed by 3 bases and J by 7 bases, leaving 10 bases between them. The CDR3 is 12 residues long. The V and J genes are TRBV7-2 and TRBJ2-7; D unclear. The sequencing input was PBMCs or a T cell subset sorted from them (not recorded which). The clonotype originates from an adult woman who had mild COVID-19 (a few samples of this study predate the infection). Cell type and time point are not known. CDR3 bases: TGTGCCAGCAGCTTCAAGACTTCTGAGCAGTACTTC. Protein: CASSFKTSEQYF.